Below are 9 T cell receptor beta chains sequenced from a single sample in a study of regulatory T cells in long-lasting Graves disease. Construction of TCR beta libraries relied on iRepertoire HTBI primers and on Arm-PCR targeting CDR3 regions. One entry per CDR3 protein results from TCRdb running MiXCR on the multiplex PCR reads. The sample comprises a few hundred thousand distinct CDR3 sequences, around a sixth of which are singletons, and 14% rests with the top ten. Time point described: newly diagnosed GD, antithyroid drugs for less than 3 months. Generation of the TCR library employed RNA extracted from PBMCs. These same data were also listed under a study on T cells in Graves' hyperthyroidism and ophthalmopathy.

The specimen was peripheral blood mononuclear cells (PBMCs), collected at new diagnosis, from a patient treated with antithyroid drugs. These receptors were collected from a woman in her 30s with Graves disease.

Comment on this clonotype: A junction boundary mismatches the germline segment, possibly from a read error. This rearrangement joins TRBV11-2 to TRBJ2-1; 11 bases align to TRBD1. This CDR3 is built from 19 residues. Germline values: CDR1 SGHAT, CDR2 FQNNGV. CDR3 protein: CASSQVSLWDRGGYNEQFF. In nucleotides, the CDR3 is TGCGCCAGCAGCCAAGTTTCCTTATGGGACAGGGGGGGGTACAATGAGCAGTTCTTC.

In its sample, this clonotype was seen many times. This chain uses TRBV12-3 or TRBV12-4 with TRBJ2-1; no reliable D call. The CDR3 totals 11 residues. V was shortened by 7 bases and J by 4 bases, with 5 bases between the two germline ends. In nucleotides, the CDR3 is TGTGCCAGCACCAGATACAATGAGCAGTTCTTC. Its protein is CASTRYNEQFF.

Ten or more counts support this clonotype. The J gene is TRBJ2-3, the V gene TRBV11-2; D tentatively reads TRBD1 or TRBD2 (5 bases each). Trimming took off 3 bases at V and 8 bases at J, with 21 bases between the two ends. Germline loops: CDR1 SGHAT, CDR2 FQNNGV. The CDR3 runs 16 residues. CDR3 bases: TGTGCCAGCAGCTTCCCGCCTCTACGGGGCAGTGGTACGCAGTATTTT. The encoded protein is CASSFPPLRGSGTQYF.

CDR3 nucleotide sequence: TGTGCCAGCAGCCTAAGGGGACAGGGTGAAGGGCCCCAGCATTTT. This gives the protein CASSLRGQGEGPQHF. The chain recombines TRBV7-2 with TRBJ1-5; 9 bases are shared with TRBD1. Germline V CDR1 and CDR2: SGHTA, FQGNSA. The CDR3 is made up of 15 amino acids. The ends lost 5 bases at V and 9 bases at J; junction bases unmatched: 11.

There are many counts of this clonotype. V is TRBV11-2 and J is TRBJ1-5; TRBD1 is a possible D gene (6 bases). This CDR3 has 15 amino acids. The V end lost 1 base, the J end lost 4 bases, and 11 bases lay between the germline ends. Germline CDR1 is SGHAT and CDR2 is FQNNGV. The CDR3 is CASSLGVGGNQPQHF. The CDR3 DNA is TGTGCCAGCAGCTTAGGGGTAGGGGGAAATCAGCCCCAGCATTTT.

The rearrangement links TRBV12-3 or TRBV12-4 to TRBJ1-2; D uncertain. Trimming shortened V by 2 bases and J by 3 bases, and 7 bases separated the two germline ends. The CDR3 is 13 amino acids. This chain's CDR3 is CASSLLRDYGYTF. In DNA form, the CDR3 reads TGTGCCAGCAGTTTACTCCGGGACTATGGCTACACCTTC.

In its sample, this clonotype was seen many times. V and J are TRBV20-1 and TRBJ2-1; the match to TRBD2 covers 12 bases. J lost 8 bases, V lost 2 bases, and 13 bases had no gene match. Germline CDR1 is DFQATT and CDR2 is SNEGSKA (reference sequence). The CDR3 runs to 17 residues. For the CDR3, the DNA is TGCAGTGCTAGATCTCTAGCGGGGGGGGGAACCCACGATGAGCAGTTCTTC. Translation gives CSARSLAGGGTHDEQFF.

The sample holds many counts of this clonotype. The chain links TRBV5-1 to TRBJ2-6; D call uncertain. This CDR3 is 14 amino acids long. Germline assignment: CDR1 SGHRS and CDR2 YFSETQ. Trimming took off 4 bases at V and 7 bases at J, with 12 bases between the two ends. Here the CDR3 reads CASSLNLGANVLTF. CDR3 DNA: TGCGCCAGCAGCCTAAACTTGGGCGCCAACGTCCTGACTTTC.

This clonotype has more than one count but fewer than ten. This chain uses TRBV11-2 with TRBJ1-5, with no clear D. The CDR3 contains 15 residues. Germline CDR1 SGHAT, CDR2 FQNNGV. Trimming shortened V by 5 bases and J by 0 bases, and 11 bases separated the two germline ends. CDR3 nucleotide sequence: TGTGCCAGCAGCCCGGGAGGGATTAGCAATCAGCCCCAGCATTTT. Protein sequence: CASSPGGISNQPQHF.